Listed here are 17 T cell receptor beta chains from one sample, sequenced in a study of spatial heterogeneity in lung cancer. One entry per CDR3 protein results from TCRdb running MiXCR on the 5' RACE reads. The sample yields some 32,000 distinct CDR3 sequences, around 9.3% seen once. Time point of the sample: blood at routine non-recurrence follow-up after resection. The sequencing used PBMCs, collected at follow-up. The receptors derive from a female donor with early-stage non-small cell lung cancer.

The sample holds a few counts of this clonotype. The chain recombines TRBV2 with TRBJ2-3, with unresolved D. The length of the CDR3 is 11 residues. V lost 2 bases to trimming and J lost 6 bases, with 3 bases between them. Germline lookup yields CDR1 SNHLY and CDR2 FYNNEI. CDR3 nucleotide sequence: TGTGCCAGCAGTGAATTGGATACGCAGTATTTT. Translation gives CASSELDTQYF.

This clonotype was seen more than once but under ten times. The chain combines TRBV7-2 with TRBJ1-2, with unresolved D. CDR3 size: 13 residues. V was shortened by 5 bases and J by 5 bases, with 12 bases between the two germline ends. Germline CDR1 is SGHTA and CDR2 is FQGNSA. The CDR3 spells CASSNGPRYGYTF. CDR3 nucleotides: TGTGCCAGCAGCAACGGACCGCGATATGGCTACACCTTC. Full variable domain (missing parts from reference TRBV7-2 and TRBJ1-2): GAGVSQSPSNKVTEKGKDVELRCDPISGHTALYWYRQSLGQGLEFLIYFQGNSAPDKSGLPSDRFSAERTGGSVSTLTIQRTQQEDSAVYLCASSNGPRYGYTFGSGTRLTVV.

In DNA, the CDR3 is TGCGCCAGCACCCTCCGGGGGCCGGGAGACAATGAGCAGTTCTTC. It specifies CASTLRGPGDNEQFF. This chain connects TRBV5-1 to TRBJ2-1; D may match TRBD1 or TRBD2 (6 bases each). V lost 6 bases to trimming and J lost 5 bases, with 18 bases between them. This CDR3 comprises 15 residues. Germline lookup yields CDR1 SGHRS and CDR2 YFSETQ.

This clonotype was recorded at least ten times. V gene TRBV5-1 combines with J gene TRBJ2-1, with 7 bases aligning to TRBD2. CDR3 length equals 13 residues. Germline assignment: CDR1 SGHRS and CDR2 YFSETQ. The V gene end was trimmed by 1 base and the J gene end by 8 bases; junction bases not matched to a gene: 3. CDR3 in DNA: TGCGCCAGCAGCTTGAATGGGAGGGATGAGCAGTTCTTC. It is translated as CASSLNGRDEQFF.

The DNA for the CDR3 is TGTGCCAGCAGCTTACCGGGGGTGCAGCCCCAGCATTTT. It encodes CASSLPGVQPQHF. The chain employs TRBV7-2 and TRBJ1-5, with a weak D call TRBD1 (5 bases). V was trimmed by 2 bases and J by 7 bases, leaving 9 bases between them. The CDR3 is 13 amino acids. CDR1 is SGHTA, CDR2 FQGNSA, per germline.

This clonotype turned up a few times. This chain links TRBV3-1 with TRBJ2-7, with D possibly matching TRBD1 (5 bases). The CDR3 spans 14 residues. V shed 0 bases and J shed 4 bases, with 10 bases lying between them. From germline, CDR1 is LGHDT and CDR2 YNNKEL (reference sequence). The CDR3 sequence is CASSQDRQIYEQYF. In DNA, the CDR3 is TGTGCCAGCAGCCAAGACCGACAGATATACGAGCAGTACTTC.

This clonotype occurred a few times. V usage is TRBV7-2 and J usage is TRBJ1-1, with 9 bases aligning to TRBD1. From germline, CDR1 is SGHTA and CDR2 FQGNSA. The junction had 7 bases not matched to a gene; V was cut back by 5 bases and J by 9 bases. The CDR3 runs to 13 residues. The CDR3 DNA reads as TGTGCCAGCAGCCGCACCGGGACAGGGAAAGCTTTCTTT. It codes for CASSRTGTGKAFF.

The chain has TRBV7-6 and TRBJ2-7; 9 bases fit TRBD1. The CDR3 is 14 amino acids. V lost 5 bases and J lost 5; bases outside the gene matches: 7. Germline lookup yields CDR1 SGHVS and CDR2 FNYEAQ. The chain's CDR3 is CASSPGTGLDEQYF. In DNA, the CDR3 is TGTGCCAGCAGCCCGGGGACAGGGTTGGACGAGCAGTACTTC.

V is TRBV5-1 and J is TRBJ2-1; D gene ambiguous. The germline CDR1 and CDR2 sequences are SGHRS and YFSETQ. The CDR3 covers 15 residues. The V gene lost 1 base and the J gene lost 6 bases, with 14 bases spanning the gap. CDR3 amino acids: CASSLNSGLINEQFF. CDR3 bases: TGCGCCAGCAGCTTGAACTCCGGATTGATCAATGAGCAGTTCTTC.

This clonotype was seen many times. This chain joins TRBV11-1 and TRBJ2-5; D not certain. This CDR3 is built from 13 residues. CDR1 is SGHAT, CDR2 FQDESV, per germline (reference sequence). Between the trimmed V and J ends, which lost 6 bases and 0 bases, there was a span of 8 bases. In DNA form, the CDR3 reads TGTGCCAGCAGAGGAGACAACCAAGAGACCCAGTACTTC. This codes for CASRGDNQETQYF.

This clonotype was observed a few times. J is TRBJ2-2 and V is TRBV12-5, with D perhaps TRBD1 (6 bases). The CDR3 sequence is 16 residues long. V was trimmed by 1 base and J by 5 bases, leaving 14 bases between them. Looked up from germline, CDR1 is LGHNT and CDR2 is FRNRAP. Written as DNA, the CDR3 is TGTGCTAGTGGTTTGGCAGCGACAGGCTTAACCGGGGAGCTGTTTTTT. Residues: CASGLAATGLTGELFF.

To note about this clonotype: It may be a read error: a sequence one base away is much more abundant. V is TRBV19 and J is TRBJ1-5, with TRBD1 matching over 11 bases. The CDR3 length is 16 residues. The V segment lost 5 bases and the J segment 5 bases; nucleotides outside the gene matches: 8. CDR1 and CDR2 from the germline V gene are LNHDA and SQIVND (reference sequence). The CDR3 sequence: CASSSRDRGIYQPQHF. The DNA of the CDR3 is TGTGCCAGTAGTTCCCGGGACAGGGGGATCTATCAGCCCCAGCATTTT.

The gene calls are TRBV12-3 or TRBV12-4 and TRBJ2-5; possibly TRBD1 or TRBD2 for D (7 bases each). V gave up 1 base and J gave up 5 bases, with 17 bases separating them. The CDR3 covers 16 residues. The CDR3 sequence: CASSLDRGGPRETQYF. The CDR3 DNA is TGTGCCAGCAGTTTAGACAGGGGAGGGCCTCGGGAGACCCAGTACTTC.

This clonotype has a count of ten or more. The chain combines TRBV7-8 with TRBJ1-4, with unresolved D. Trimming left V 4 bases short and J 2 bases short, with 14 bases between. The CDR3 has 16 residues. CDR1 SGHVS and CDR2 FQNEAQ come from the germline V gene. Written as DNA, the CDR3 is TGTGCCAGCAGCTCCCCGGAGCTGGCCACTAATGAAAAACTGTTTTTT. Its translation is CASSSPELATNEKLFF.

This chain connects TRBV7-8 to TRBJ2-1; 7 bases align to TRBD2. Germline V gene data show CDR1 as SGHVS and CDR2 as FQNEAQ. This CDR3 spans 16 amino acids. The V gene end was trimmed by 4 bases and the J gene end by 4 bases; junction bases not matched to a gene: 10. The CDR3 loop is CASSSRPAGFYNEQFF. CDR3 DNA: TGTGCCAGCAGCTCGCGGCCAGCGGGGTTTTACAATGAGCAGTTCTTC.

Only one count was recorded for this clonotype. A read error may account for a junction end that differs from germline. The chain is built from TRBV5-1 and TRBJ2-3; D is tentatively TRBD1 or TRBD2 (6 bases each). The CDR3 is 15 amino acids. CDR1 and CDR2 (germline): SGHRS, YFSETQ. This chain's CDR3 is CVSSPVGGGTDTQYF. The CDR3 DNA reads TGCGTCAGCAGCCCGGTCGGGGGCGGCACAGATACGCAGTATTTT.

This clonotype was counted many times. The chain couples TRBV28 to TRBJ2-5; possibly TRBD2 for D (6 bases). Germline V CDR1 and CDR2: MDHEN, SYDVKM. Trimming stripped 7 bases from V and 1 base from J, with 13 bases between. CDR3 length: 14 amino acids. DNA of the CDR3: TGTGCCAGCACCCTAGGCGGGACCCAAGAGACCCAGTACTTC. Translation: CASTLGGTQETQYF.